Below are 25 T cell receptor beta chains sequenced from a single sample in a study of blood T cells in healthy people across ages. For the second PCR, which ran for roughly 7 to 11 cycles, a sample-barcoded 5' primer and a J-beta primer mix were used. TCRdb fed the 5' RACE reads into MiXCR, producing one record per CDR3 protein. The sample includes 760,000 or so distinct CDR3 sequences, 25% of them seen just once. These same records also appear under a second study, on T cells of mothers and their children.

Sequencing was done on a sample of blood. The receptors here all came from a boy aged 10-17 years in good health.

The V and J genes are TRBV6-1 and TRBJ1-2; no definite D call. Trimming took off 0 bases at V and 2 bases at J, with 13 bases between the two ends. The CDR3 covers 16 residues. Germline loops: CDR1 MNHNS, CDR2 SASEGT. The CDR3 protein is CASSEAERGTNYGYTF. Written as DNA, the CDR3 is TGTGCCAGCAGTGAAGCAGAACGGGGTACCAACTATGGCTACACCTTC.

This clonotype was seen a handful of times. The CDR3 DNA follows: TGTGCCAGCAGTTTTTATACAGGGAGGGGGGAAAAACTGTTTTTT. Amino acids: CASSFYTGRGEKLFF. This sequence joins TRBV28 and TRBJ1-4, with D maybe TRBD1 (6 bases). V shed 3 bases and J shed 8 bases, with 16 bases lying between them. The length of the CDR3 is 15 residues. Germline CDR1 reads MDHEN; CDR2 reads SYDVKM.

V gene TRBV20-1 combines with J gene TRBJ2-4, with no clear D. Trimming removed 0 bases at V and 4 bases at J, with 4 bases between. This CDR3 has 12 residues. Looked up from germline, CDR1 is DFQATT and CDR2 is SNEGSKA (reference sequence). The CDR3 bases are TGCAGTGCTAGAGAGGGTAAAAACATTCAGTACTTC. Residues: CSAREGKNIQYF.

In its sample, this clonotype was seen a few times. The V gene is TRBV27, the J gene TRBJ2-1; D call uncertain. Deletions cut 6 bases from V and 0 bases from J, with 18 bases between. This CDR3 contains 17 residues. Germline CDR1 reads MNHEY; CDR2 reads SMNVEV (reference sequence). CDR3 in DNA: TGTGCCAGCAGCTTGCTGCCCATACCAAGCTCCTACAATGAGCAGTTCTTC. Translation gives CASSLLPIPSSYNEQFF.

This clonotype has a handful of counts. V usage is TRBV28 and J usage is TRBJ2-5, with D possibly TRBD2 on 5 matching bases. The CDR3 extends over 15 amino acids. The germline gives CDR1 MDHEN, CDR2 SYDVKM. The V end was cut by 8 bases, the J end by 0 bases, with 16 bases between. As DNA, the CDR3 is TGTGCCAGCCTTCGCAGGACGGACTACCAAGAGACCCAGTACTTC. Translation gives CASLRRTDYQETQYF.

The chain has TRBV3-1 and TRBJ1-4; D not certain. Germline CDR1 LGHDT, CDR2 YNNKEL (reference sequence). V was pared by 6 bases and J by 8 bases, with 16 bases between. The CDR3 is 14 residues long. The CDR3 spells CASSSGRGEEKLFF. CDR3 nucleotides: TGTGCCAGCAGTTCCGGACGGGGAGAGGAAAAACTGTTTTTT.

The chain couples TRBV4-1 to TRBJ2-2, with D unclear. The CDR3 is 16 residues long. V lost 1 base and J 3 bases, leaving 12 bases between the germline ends. Germline CDR1 and CDR2: MGHRA and YSYEKL. This CDR3 is CASSQAPLDYTGELFF. In DNA form, the CDR3 reads TGCGCCAGCAGCCAAGCGCCCCTCGACTACACCGGGGAGCTGTTTTTT.

This clonotype has just a few counts. The chain combines TRBV12-3 or TRBV12-4 with TRBJ1-5, with TRBD1 identical over 7 bases. V trimming: 3 bases; J trimming: 7 bases; junction bases outside the gene matches: 9. The CDR3 covers 15 residues. CDR3: CASSLGQGVGQPQHF. CDR3 sequence (DNA): TGTGCCAGCAGTTTGGGCCAGGGGGTTGGGCAGCCCCAGCATTTT.

In this sample, this clonotype turned up a few times. This CDR3 reads CASSPPGTGNTDTQYF. In DNA form, the CDR3 reads TGTGCCAGCAGTCCACCCGGGACAGGGAACACAGATACGCAGTATTTT. The chain uses TRBV28 and TRBJ2-3; 9 nucleotides line up with TRBD1. The CDR3 is 16 amino acids. The V gene's germline CDR1 is MDHEN and CDR2 SYDVKM. V was clipped by 5 bases and J by 2 bases; unmatched bases: 8.

This clonotype was observed a handful of times. The rearrangement uses TRBV10-2 and TRBJ2-7; D is unresolved. V was cut by 3 bases and J by 4 bases, with 7 bases left in between. CDR1 is WSHSY, CDR2 SAAADI, per germline. This CDR3 comprises 12 residues. Here the CDR3 reads CASSEWLYEQYF. CDR3 DNA: TGCGCCAGCAGTGAATGGTTATACGAGCAGTACTTC.

The chain employs TRBV15 and TRBJ2-3; tentative D call: TRBD2 (6 bases). V was shortened by 2 bases and J by 1 base, with 16 bases between the two germline ends. Looked up from germline, CDR1 is LNHNV and CDR2 is YYDKDF (reference sequence). This CDR3 has 17 residues. The CDR3 sequence: CATSRSRTGAGTDTQYF. Written as DNA, the CDR3 is TGTGCCACCAGCAGATCTCGCACGGGAGCAGGCACAGATACGCAGTATTTT.

This chain's CDR3 is CASSVGTADNQPQHF. The DNA for the CDR3 is TGCGCCAGCAGTGTAGGGACAGCCGACAATCAGCCCCAGCATTTT. The V and J genes are TRBV10-2 and TRBJ1-5; the match to TRBD1 covers 7 bases. Trimming removed 4 bases from V and 3 bases from J; junction bases left unmatched: 6. Germline V gives CDR1 WSHSY, CDR2 SAAADI. The CDR3 covers 15 residues.

The rearrangement joins TRBV7-9 to TRBJ2-1; tentatively, D is TRBD2 (6 bases). This CDR3 comprises 16 residues. V gave up 5 bases and J gave up 8 bases, with 22 bases separating them. Germline V CDR1 and CDR2: SEHNR, FQNEAQ (reference sequence). In nucleotides, the CDR3 is TGTGCCAGCAGCCTCTTAGCGGCGGACCCCCTGGATGAGCAGTTCTTC. This encodes CASSLLAADPLDEQFF.

This clonotype was seen at least ten times. V usage is TRBV6-6 and J usage is TRBJ1-2; tentatively, D is TRBD1 (6 bases). V lost 6 bases and J lost 4, with 12 bases in between. Germline lookup yields CDR1 MNHNY and CDR2 SVGAGI (reference sequence). The CDR3 covers 13 residues. CDR3 amino acids: CASSPDRSYGYTF. The CDR3 bases are TGTGCCAGCAGCCCAGACAGGTCCTATGGCTACACCTTC.

The chain links TRBV7-9 to TRBJ2-5; no reliable D call. The germline V and J ends were trimmed by 4 bases and 5 bases, with 2 bases remaining between them. Germline V gives CDR1 SEHNR, CDR2 FQNEAQ (reference sequence). The length of the CDR3 is 10 residues. The CDR3 loop reads CASSYETQYF. The CDR3 nucleotides read TGTGCCAGCAGCTATGAGACCCAGTACTTC.

The chain joins TRBV9 to TRBJ1-5, with TRBD1 identical over 8 bases. The CDR3 spans 15 residues. Germline CDR1 reads SGDLS; CDR2 reads YYNGEE. With V trimmed by 4 bases and J by 5 bases, 8 bases remained unmatched. CDR3 loop: CASSPAAGGHQPQHF. In DNA, the CDR3 is TGTGCCAGCAGCCCCGCGGCAGGGGGCCATCAGCCCCAGCATTTT.

This clonotype has only one observation. The rearrangement joins TRBV4-1 to TRBJ2-1, with 10 positions matching TRBD1. Per germline, CDR1 MGHRA and CDR2 YSYEKL. The ends lost 1 base at V and 6 bases at J; junction bases unmatched: 6. The CDR3 consists of 16 residues. The CDR3 spells CASSQVGTGVFNEQFF. The CDR3 nucleotides are TGCGCCAGCAGCCAAGTTGGGACAGGGGTCTTCAATGAGCAGTTCTTC.

The rearrangement joins TRBV12-3 or TRBV12-4 to TRBJ2-1; 12 bases align to TRBD2. Losses at the gene ends were 1 base for V and 7 bases for J; bases not matched to a gene: 5. The CDR3 covers 16 residues. The CDR3 loop is CASSLVGTSGPNEQFF. CDR3 DNA: TGTGCCAGCAGTTTAGTGGGGACTAGCGGGCCAAATGAGCAGTTCTTC.

The rearrangement links TRBV5-1 to TRBJ2-7; D call uncertain. CDR1 SGHRS and CDR2 YFSETQ come from the germline V gene. The CDR3 is made up of 11 amino acids. V was clipped by 4 bases and J by 7 bases, with 9 bases between them. The CDR3: CASSMLGEQYF. The CDR3 bases are TGCGCCAGCAGCATGTTGGGGGAGCAGTACTTC.

V is TRBV2 and J is TRBJ2-5; the D is unclear. This CDR3 has 13 amino acids. Germline CDR1 reads SNHLY; CDR2 reads FYNNEI. The V end lost 6 bases, the J end lost 5 bases, and 13 bases lay between the germline ends. Here the CDR3 DNA reads TGTGCCAGCAGAATTCCAGAGTTTGAGACCCAGTACTTC. The encoded protein is CASRIPEFETQYF.

The rearrangement joins TRBV12-3 or TRBV12-4 to TRBJ1-6, with 9 bases that match TRBD1. CDR3 length: 14 amino acids. Unmatched junction bases numbered 7, after V lost 6 bases and J lost 10 bases. The chain's CDR3 is CASSQDRGTSPLHF. CDR3 DNA: TGTGCCAGCAGCCAGGACAGGGGAACCTCACCCCTCCACTTT.

The sample holds a few counts of this clonotype. This could be a read error, since a much larger clone is one nucleotide away. V is TRBV10-3 and J is TRBJ1-3; no firm D call. CDR1 is ENHRY, CDR2 SYGVKD, per germline. Trimming removed 1 base at V and 3 bases at J, with 13 bases between. This CDR3 has 16 residues. The CDR3 DNA is TGTGCCATCAGTGAGTGGATCCAACTCTTTGGAAACACCATATATTTT. It codes for CAISEWIQLFGNTIYF.

This chain's CDR3 is CASSLGSVANSYNEQFF. As DNA, the CDR3 is TGTGCCAGCAGCTTAGGTAGCGTAGCTAACTCCTACAATGAGCAGTTCTTC. The V gene is TRBV11-2, the J gene TRBJ2-1, with D possibly matching TRBD2 (5 bases). V lost 1 base and J lost 0, with 13 bases in between. This CDR3 spans 17 amino acids. Germline assignment: CDR1 SGHAT and CDR2 FQNNGV.

The chain links TRBV5-1 to TRBJ1-2; D unresolved. V lost 5 bases and J lost 4, with 9 bases in between. The CDR3 is 12 residues long. Germline V gene data show CDR1 as SGHRS and CDR2 as YFSETQ. The DNA for the CDR3 is TGCGCCAGCAGGGGGAAATTCTATGGCTACACCTTC. This codes for CASRGKFYGYTF.

This clonotype was seen more than once but under ten times. The chain recombines TRBV25-1 with TRBJ2-5; possibly TRBD1 for D (6 bases). The DNA end lines up better with TRBJ2-7; the J call may be wrong. From germline, CDR1 is MGHDK and CDR2 SYGVNS. CDR3 size: 13 residues. The CDR3 DNA follows: TGTGCCACCAGGACAGAAGCTACCTACGAGCAGTACTTC. The encoded protein is CATRTEATYEQYF.